Shown below are 16 T cell receptor beta chains from a single sample sequenced in a study of blood T cell repertoires in COVID-19. Measured with immunoSEQ multiplex PCR; TCRdb has only the in-frame clones, and not every one. The repertoire holds roughly 35,000 clones, with 88% as singletons. Source material: peripheral blood. The origin of the receptors is a man in his 60s with active COVID-19.

The chain joins TRBV5-6 to TRBJ2-3; TRBD2 matches 13 bases. The CDR3 is 16 residues long. Germline V CDR1 and CDR2: SGHDT, YYEEEE. V gave up 4 bases and J gave up 2 bases; unmatched junction bases: 4. In DNA, the CDR3 is TGTGCCAGCAGCCGAACTAGCGGGGGGGACACAGATACGCAGTATTTT. Its protein is CASSRTSGGDTDTQYF.

The CDR3 loop reads CASNPGGSVVDTQYF. The DNA for the CDR3 is TGTGCCAGCAACCCGGGAGGGTCCGTCGTGGATACGCAGTATTTT. The chain carries TRBV6-4 and TRBJ2-3; 8 bases match TRBD2. Germline V gives CDR1 MRHNA, CDR2 SNTAGT. J gave up 6 bases and V 7 bases, and 12 bases lay outside the gene matches. The CDR3 has 15 residues.

About this clone itself: Other DNA sequences in the sample encode the same CDR3. The rearrangement links TRBV3-1 (or the pseudogene TRBV3-2) to TRBJ2-7; 15 nucleotides line up with TRBD2. CDR3 length equals 15 residues. Germline CDR1 and CDR2: LGHDT and YNNKEL (reference sequence). With V trimmed by 4 bases and J by 7 bases, 5 bases remained unmatched. The CDR3 sequence is CASSPGLAGGREQYF. The CDR3 region has the DNA TGTGCCAGCAGCCCGGGACTAGCGGGAGGTAGGGAGCAGTACTTC.

This sequence joins TRBV19 and TRBJ2-3; 12 bases map to TRBD1. The CDR3 contains 16 residues. Germline V gives CDR1 LNHDA, CDR2 SQIVND (reference sequence). With V trimmed by 4 bases and J by 2 bases, 4 bases remained unmatched. The CDR3 protein is CASSKGTGGNTDTQYF. CDR3 bases: TGTGCCAGTAGTAAAGGGACAGGGGGCAACACAGATACGCAGTATTTT.

The sample holds a few counts of this clone. The chain has TRBV18 and TRBJ1-5, with no clear D. CDR3 length equals 14 residues. Trimming took 2 bases from V and 7 from J, leaving 12 bases between them. Looked up from germline, CDR1 is KGHSH and CDR2 is LQKENI. CDR3 sequence (DNA): TGTGCCAGCTCACCAGAAGGGAGTGTCCAGCCCCAGCATTTT. Translation gives CASSPEGSVQPQHF. Drawing the rest from reference TRBV18 and TRBJ1-5, the complete variable domain is NAGVMQNPRHLVRRRGQEARLRCSPMKGHSHVYWYRQLPEEGLKFMVYLQKENIIDESGMPKERFSAEFPKEGPSILRIQQVVRGDSAAYFCASSPEGSVQPQHFGDGTRLSIL.

This clone was observed a single time. The J gene is TRBJ2-7, the V gene TRBV7-6, with D perhaps matching TRBD2 (6 bases). Germline lookup yields CDR1 SGHVS and CDR2 FNYEAQ. The CDR3 is 12 amino acids. V was trimmed by 5 bases and J by 5 bases, leaving 10 bases between them. The CDR3 region is CASSRLDHEQYF. CDR3 nucleotides: TGTGCCAGCAGCAGACTAGACCACGAGCAGTACTTC.

CDR3 bases: TGTGCCAGCAGCTTAAGGGGAGGGGAGCAATACGAGCAGTACTTC. Its protein is CASSLRGGEQYEQYF. This sequence joins TRBV7-9 and TRBJ2-7, with 7 positions matching TRBD2. V shed 2 bases, J shed 4 bases, and the junction held 8 bases outside the gene matches. The CDR3 covers 15 residues. CDR1 and CDR2 (germline): SEHNR, FQNEAQ (reference sequence).

V is TRBV11-2 and J is TRBJ2-1; TRBD1 aligns across 9 bases. CDR1 SGHAT and CDR2 FQNNGV come from the germline V gene. This CDR3 comprises 16 residues. With V trimmed by 5 bases and J by 10 bases, 15 bases remained unmatched. CDR3 loop: CASSPIPGQGIGEQFF. The CDR3 coding sequence is TGTGCCAGCAGCCCGATTCCGGGACAGGGAATTGGGGAGCAGTTCTTC.

The chain recombines TRBV19 with TRBJ2-7; 10 bases align to TRBD1. The CDR3 has 15 amino acids. V shed 0 bases and J 2 bases; nucleotides not matched to a gene: 1. Germline values: CDR1 LNHDA, CDR2 SQIVND (reference sequence). The CDR3 nucleotides are TGTGCCAGTAGTATAGACGGACAGGGGGCCTACGAGCAGTACTTC. Translating it yields CASSIDGQGAYEQYF.

The genes are TRBV28 and TRBJ2-7, with 9 positions matching TRBD1. The ends lost 3 bases at V and 1 base at J; junction bases unmatched: 7. Per the germline V gene, CDR1 is MDHEN and CDR2 is SYDVKM. CDR3 length equals 16 residues. In nucleotides, the CDR3 is TGTGCCAGCAGTTTGCCGCGGGACAGGGATTCCTACGAGCAGTACTTC. As protein: CASSLPRDRDSYEQYF.

The V call is TRBV5-1, the J call TRBJ1-2; D remains unclear. V shed 0 bases and J shed 2 bases, with 14 bases lying between them. The length of the CDR3 is 16 residues. CDR1 and CDR2 (germline): SGHRS, YFSETQ. This CDR3 is CASSLATSVSNYGYTF. The CDR3 nucleotides read TGCGCCAGCAGCTTGGCGACTTCGGTTAGCAACTATGGCTACACCTTC.

The V gene is TRBV13, the J gene TRBJ2-5; a weak D match, TRBD2 (5 bases). V lost 5 bases and J 1 base, leaving 8 bases between the germline ends. This CDR3 contains 13 residues. The germline V gene has CDR1 PRHDT and CDR2 FYEKMQ (reference sequence). CDR3 bases: TGTGCCAGCAGCCCGCGGGCCCAAGAGACCCAGTACTTC. Translated, it gives CASSPRAQETQYF. Full variable domain (outside the CDR3, taken from reference TRBV13 and TRBJ2-5): AAGVIQSPRHLIKEKRETATLKCYPIPRHDTVYWYQQGPGQDPQFLISFYEKMQSDKGSIPDRFSAQQFSDYHSELNMSSLELGDSALYFCASSPRAQETQYFGPGTRLLVL.

V usage is TRBV2 and J usage is TRBJ1-6; 9 positions agree with TRBD1. Germline trimming cut 6 bases from V and 7 bases from J; bases unmatched to any gene: 7. In germline, CDR1 is SNHLY, CDR2 FYNNEI. The CDR3 runs to 15 residues. The CDR3 nucleotides are TGTGCCAGCAGGGGGGACAGGGCGGGCAATTCACCCCTCCACTTT. Translating gives CASRGDRAGNSPLHF.

The chain is built from TRBV4-1 and TRBJ1-6; TRBD1 agrees at 7 bases. CDR1 and CDR2 (germline): MGHRA, YSYEKL. The CDR3 is made up of 15 amino acids. Germline trimming cut 3 bases from V and 4 bases from J; bases unmatched to any gene: 3. The CDR3 region has the DNA TGCGCCAGCAGCCAGGACAGGAGGTATAATTCACCCCTCCACTTT. It specifies CASSQDRRYNSPLHF.

There are a few counts of this clone. The chain combines TRBV6-5 with TRBJ1-6; perhaps TRBD1 as D (6 bases). V lost 6 bases and J 5 bases, leaving 8 bases between the germline ends. Looked up from germline, CDR1 is MNHEY and CDR2 is SVGAGI. The CDR3 has 13 amino acids. The CDR3 nucleotides read TGTGCCAGCAGGACAGGAGATAATTCACCCCTCCACTTT. Translation gives CASRTGDNSPLHF.

V and J are TRBV21-1 and TRBJ2-7; the D call of TRBD2 is as the table states it, not checked on the DNA. TRBV21-1 is a pseudogene segment. CDR3 length equals 13 residues. In DNA, the CDR3 is TGTGCCAGCACCCTAGCGAGAGGCTACGAGCAGTACTTC. This codes for CASTLARGYEQYF.